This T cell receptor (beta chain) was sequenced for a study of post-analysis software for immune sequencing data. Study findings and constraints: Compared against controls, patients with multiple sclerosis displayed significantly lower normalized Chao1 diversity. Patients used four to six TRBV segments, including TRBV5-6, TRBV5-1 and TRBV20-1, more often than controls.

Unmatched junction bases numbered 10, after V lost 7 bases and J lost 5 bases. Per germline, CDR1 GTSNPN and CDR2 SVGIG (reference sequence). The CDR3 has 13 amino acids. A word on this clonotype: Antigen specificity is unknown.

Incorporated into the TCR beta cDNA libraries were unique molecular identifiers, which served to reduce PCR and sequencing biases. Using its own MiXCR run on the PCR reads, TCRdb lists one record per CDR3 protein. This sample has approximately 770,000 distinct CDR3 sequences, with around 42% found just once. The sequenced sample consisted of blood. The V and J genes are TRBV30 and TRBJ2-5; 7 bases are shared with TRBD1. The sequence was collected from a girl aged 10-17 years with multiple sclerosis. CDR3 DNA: TGTGCCTTGACAGGGACGATCGGGGAGACCCAGTACTTC. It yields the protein CALTGTIGETQYF.